The T cell receptor (beta chain) described here comes from a study of blood T cell repertoires in COVID-19. Deletions cut 2 bases from V and 4 bases from J, with 3 bases between. Germline-derived CDR1 and CDR2 are DFQATT and SNEGSKA (reference sequence). The CDR3 runs to 10 residues. Method: immunoSEQ multiplex PCR; TCRdb's copy keeps in-frame clones and lacks some. Among some 200,000 clones listed, almost 80% were seen once. This rearrangement joins TRBV20-1 to TRBJ2-7; no clear D gene. This clonotype originated in a woman between 50 and 59 years old who had recovered from COVID-19. Sequenced: PBMCs or T cells enriched from blood (not recorded which). CDR3 sequence: CSARLYEQYF. CDR3 nucleotides: TGCAGTGCTAGATTATACGAGCAGTACTTC.